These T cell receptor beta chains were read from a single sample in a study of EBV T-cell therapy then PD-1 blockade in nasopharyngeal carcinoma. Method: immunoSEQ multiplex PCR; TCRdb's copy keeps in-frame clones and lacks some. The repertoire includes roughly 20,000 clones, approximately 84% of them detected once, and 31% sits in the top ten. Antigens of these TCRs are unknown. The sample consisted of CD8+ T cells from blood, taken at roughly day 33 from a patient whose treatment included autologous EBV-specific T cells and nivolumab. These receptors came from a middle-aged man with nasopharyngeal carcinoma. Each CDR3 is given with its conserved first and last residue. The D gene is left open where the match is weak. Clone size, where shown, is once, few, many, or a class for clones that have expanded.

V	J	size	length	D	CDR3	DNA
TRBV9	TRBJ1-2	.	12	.	CASEGDNYGYTF	TGTGCCAGCGAAGGGGATAACTATGGCTACACCTTC
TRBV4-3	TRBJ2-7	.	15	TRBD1	CASSQGQGAYYEQYF	TGCGCCAGCAGCCAAGGACAGGGGGCGTACTACGAGCAGTACTTC
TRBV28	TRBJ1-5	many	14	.	CASSSFQINQPQHF	TGTGCCAGCAGTTCATTTCAGATCAATCAGCCCCAGCATTTT
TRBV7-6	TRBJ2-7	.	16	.	CASSPSKGRTTYEQYF	TGTGCCAGCAGTCCAAGTAAGGGACGGACGACCTACGAGCAGTACTTC
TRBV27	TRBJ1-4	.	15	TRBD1	CASSLEGALTEKLFF	TGTGCCAGCAGTTTAGAGGGGGCCCTAACGGAAAAACTGTTTTTT
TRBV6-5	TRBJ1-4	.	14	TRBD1	CASSYRGPNEKLFF	TGTGCCAGCAGTTACAGGGGGCCAAATGAAAAACTGTTTTTT
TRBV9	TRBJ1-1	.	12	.	CASSVERGMAFF	TGTGCCAGCAGCGTAGAGAGGGGAATGGCTTTCTTT
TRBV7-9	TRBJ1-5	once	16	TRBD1	CASSTDRGISNQPQHF	TGTGCCAGCAGCACCGACAGGGGGATAAGCAATCAGCCCCAGCATTTT
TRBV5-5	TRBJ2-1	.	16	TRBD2	CASSVVAGGGYNEQFF	TGTGCCAGCAGTGTGGTAGCGGGGGGAGGATACAATGAGCAGTTCTTC
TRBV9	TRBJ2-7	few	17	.	CASSVVETPKGHYEQYF	TGTGCCAGCAGCGTAGTGGAGACACCAAAAGGGCATTACGAGCAGTACTTC
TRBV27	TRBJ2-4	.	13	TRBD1	CASRPGQGGIQYF	TGTGCCAGCAGGCCGGGACAGGGGGGCATTCAGTACTTC
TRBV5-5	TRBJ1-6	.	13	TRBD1	CASSKGQYSPLHF	TGTGCCAGCAGCAAGGGACAGTATTCACCCCTCCACTTT
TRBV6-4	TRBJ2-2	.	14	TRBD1	CASSRDSSTGELFF	TGTGCCAGCAGCCGGGACAGTTCTACCGGGGAGCTGTTTTTT
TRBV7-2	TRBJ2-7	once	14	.	CASSLETGSYEQYF	TGTGCCAGCAGCTTAGAGACAGGCTCCTACGAGCAGTACTTC
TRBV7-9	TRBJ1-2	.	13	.	CASSDGTALRYTF	TGTGCCAGCAGTGACGGCACAGCTCTTCGCTACACCTTC
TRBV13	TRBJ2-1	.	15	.	CASSLEAGRLNEQFF	TGTGCCAGCAGCTTAGAGGCAGGGAGATTAAATGAGCAGTTCTTC
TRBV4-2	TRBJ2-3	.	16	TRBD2	CASSQGLAGGADTQYF	TGTGCCAGCAGCCAAGGACTAGCGGGGGGGGCAGATACGCAGTATTTT